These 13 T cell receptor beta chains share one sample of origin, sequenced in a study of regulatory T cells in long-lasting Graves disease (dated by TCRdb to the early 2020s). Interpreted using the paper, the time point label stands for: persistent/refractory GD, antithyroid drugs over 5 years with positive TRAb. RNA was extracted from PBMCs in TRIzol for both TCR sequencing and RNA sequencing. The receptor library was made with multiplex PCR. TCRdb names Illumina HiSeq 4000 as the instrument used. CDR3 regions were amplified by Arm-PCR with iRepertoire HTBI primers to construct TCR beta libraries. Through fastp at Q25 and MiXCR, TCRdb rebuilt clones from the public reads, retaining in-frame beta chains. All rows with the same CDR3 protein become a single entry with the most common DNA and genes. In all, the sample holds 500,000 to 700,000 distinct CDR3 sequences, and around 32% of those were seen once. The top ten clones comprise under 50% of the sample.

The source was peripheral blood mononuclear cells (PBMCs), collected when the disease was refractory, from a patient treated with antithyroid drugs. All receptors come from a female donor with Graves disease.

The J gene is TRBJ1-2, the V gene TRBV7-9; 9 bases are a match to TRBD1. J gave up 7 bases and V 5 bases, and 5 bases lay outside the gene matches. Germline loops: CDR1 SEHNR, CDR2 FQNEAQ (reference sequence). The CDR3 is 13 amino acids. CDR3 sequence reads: CASSDTGGRGYTF. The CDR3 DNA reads TGTGCCAGCAGCGATACAGGGGGCCGTGGCTACACCTTC. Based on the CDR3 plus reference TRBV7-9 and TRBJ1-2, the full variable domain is DTGVSQNPRHKITKRGQNVTFRCDPISEHNRLYWYRQTLGQGPEFLTYFQNEAQLEKSRLLSDRFSAERPKGSFSTLEIQRTEQGDSAMYLCASSDTGGRGYTFGSGTRLTVV.

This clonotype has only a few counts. The DNA for the CDR3 is TGTGCCACCAGCAGAGAATCAACAGGGGGCTTTAACACTGAAGCTTTCTTT. Protein: CATSRESTGGFNTEAFF. This chain links TRBV15 with TRBJ1-1, with 9 bases lining up with TRBD1. The length of the CDR3 is 17 residues. Germline CDR1 LNHNV, CDR2 YYDKDF (reference sequence). The V segment lost 0 bases and the J segment 2 bases; nucleotides outside the gene matches: 7. Variable domain in full (rest from reference TRBV15 and TRBJ1-1): DAMVIQNPRYQVTQFGKPVTLSCSQTLNHNVMYWYQQKSSQAPKLLFHYYDKDFNNEADTPDNFQSRRPNTSFCFLDIRSPGLGDTAMYLCATSRESTGGFNTEAFFGQGTRLTVV.

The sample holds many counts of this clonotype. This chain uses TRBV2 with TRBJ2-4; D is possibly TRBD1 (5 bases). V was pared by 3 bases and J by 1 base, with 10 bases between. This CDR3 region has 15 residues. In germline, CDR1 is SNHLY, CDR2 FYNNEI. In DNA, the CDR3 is TGTGCCAGCAGTGACAGACAGCGTGCCAAAAACATTCAGTACTTC. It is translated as CASSDRQRAKNIQYF.

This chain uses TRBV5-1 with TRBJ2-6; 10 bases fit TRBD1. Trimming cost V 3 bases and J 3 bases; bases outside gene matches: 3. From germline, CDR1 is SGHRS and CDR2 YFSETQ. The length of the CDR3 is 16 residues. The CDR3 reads CASSWDRGGGANVLTF. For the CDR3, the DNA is TGCGCCAGCAGCTGGGACAGGGGAGGTGGGGCCAACGTCCTGACTTTC. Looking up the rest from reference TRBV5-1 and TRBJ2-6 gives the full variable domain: KAGVTQTPRYLIKTRGQQVTLSCSPISGHRSVSWYQQTPGQGLQFLFEYFSETQRNKGNFPGRFSGRQFSNSRSEMNVSTLELGDSALYLCASSWDRGGGANVLTFGAGSRLTVL.

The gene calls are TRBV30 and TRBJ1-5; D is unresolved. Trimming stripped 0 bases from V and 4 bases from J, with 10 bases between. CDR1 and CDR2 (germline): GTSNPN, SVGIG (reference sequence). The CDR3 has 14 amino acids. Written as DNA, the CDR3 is TGTGCCTGGAGTGTAGGGTTTGGGAATCAGCCCCAGCATTTT. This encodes CAWSVGFGNQPQHF.

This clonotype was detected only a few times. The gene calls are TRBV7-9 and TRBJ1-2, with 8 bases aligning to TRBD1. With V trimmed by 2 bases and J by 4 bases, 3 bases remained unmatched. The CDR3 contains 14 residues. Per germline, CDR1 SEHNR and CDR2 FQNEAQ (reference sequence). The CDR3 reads CASSLSGTGYGYTF. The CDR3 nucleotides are TGTGCCAGCAGCTTAAGCGGGACAGGCTATGGCTACACCTTC. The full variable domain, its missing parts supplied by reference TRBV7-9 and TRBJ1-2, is DTGVSQNPRHKITKRGQNVTFRCDPISEHNRLYWYRQTLGQGPEFLTYFQNEAQLEKSRLLSDRFSAERPKGSFSTLEIQRTEQGDSAMYLCASSLSGTGYGYTFGSGTRLTVV.

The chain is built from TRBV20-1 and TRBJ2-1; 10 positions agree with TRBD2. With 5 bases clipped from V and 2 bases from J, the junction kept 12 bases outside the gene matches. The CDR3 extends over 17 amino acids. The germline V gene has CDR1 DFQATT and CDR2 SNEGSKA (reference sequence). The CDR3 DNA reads TGCAGTGCTCCAGATAGCTTAGCGGGGGGAACCTACAATGAGCAGTTCTTC. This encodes CSAPDSLAGGTYNEQFF.

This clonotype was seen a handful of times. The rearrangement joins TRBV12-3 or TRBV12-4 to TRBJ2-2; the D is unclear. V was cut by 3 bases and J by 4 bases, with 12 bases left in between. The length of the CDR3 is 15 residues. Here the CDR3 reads CASSFGTTATGELFF. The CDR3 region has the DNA TGTGCCAGCAGTTTCGGTACGACGGCCACCGGGGAGCTGTTTTTT.

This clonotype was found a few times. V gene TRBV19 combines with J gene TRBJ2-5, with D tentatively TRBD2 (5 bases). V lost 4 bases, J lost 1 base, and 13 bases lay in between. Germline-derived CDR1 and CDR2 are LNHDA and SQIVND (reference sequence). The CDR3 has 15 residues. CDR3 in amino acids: CASSRTGKAQETQYF. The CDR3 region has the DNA TGTGCCAGTAGTAGGACGGGGAAAGCCCAAGAGACCCAGTACTTC.

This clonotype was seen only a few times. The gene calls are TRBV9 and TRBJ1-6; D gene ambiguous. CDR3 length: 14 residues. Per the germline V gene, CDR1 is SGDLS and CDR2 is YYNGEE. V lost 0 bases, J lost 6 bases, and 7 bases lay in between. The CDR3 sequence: CASSVDTRNSPLHF. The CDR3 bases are TGTGCCAGCAGCGTAGATACTCGTAATTCACCCCTCCACTTT.

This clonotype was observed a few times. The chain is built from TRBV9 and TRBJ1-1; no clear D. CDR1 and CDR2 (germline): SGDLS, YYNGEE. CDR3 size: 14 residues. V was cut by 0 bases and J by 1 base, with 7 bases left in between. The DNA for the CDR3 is TGTGCCAGCAGCGTAGGGCCAGCGAACACTGAAGCTTTCTTT. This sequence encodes CASSVGPANTEAFF.

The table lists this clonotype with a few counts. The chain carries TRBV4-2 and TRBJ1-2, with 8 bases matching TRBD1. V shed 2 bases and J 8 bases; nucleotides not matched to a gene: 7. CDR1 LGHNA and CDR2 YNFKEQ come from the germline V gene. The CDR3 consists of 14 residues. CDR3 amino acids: CASSQPGTGRGYTF. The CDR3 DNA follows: TGTGCCAGCAGCCAACCGGGGACAGGTCGAGGCTACACCTTC.

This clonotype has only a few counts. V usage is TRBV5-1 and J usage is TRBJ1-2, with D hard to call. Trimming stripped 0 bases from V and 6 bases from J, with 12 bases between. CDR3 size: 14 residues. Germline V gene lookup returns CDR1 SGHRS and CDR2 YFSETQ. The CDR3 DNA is TGCGCCAGCAGCTTGGGTTACAGTACGGATGGCTACACCTTC. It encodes CASSLGYSTDGYTF.